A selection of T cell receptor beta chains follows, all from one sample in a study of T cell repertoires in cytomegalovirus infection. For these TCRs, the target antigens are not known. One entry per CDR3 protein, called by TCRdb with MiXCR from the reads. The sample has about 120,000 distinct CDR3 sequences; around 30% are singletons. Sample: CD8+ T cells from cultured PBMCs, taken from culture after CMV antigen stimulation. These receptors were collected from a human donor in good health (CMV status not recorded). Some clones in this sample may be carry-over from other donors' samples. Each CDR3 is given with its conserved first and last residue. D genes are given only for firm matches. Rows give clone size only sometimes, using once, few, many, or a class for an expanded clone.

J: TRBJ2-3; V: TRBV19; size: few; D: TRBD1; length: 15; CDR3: CASRDGTGSTDTQYF; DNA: TGTGCCAGTAGGGACGGGACAGGGAGCACAGATACGCAGTATTTT
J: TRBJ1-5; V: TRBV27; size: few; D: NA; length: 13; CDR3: CASSWAYNQPQHF; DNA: TGTGCCAGCAGTTGGGCGTACAATCAGCCCCAGCATTTT
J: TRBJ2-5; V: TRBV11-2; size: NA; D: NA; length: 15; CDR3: CASSLKVTLQETQYF; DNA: TGTGCCAGCAGCTTAAAGGTCACGCTGCAAGAGACCCAGTACTTC
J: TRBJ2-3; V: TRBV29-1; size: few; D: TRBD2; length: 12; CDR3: CSVGTSADTQYF; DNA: TGCAGCGTTGGTACTAGCGCGGATACGCAGTATTTT
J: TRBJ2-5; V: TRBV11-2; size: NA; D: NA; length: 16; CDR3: CASSLADAQPQETQYF; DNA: TGTGCCAGCAGCTTAGCAGACGCACAGCCCCAAGAGACCCAGTACTTC
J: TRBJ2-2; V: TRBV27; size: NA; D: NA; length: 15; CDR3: CASRPGSYLGGELFF; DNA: TGTGCCAGCAGACCGGGATCCTACCTTGGCGGGGAGCTGTTTTTT
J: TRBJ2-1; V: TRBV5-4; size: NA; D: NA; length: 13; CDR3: CASSESSYNEQFF; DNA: TGTGCCAGCAGCGAAAGCTCCTACAATGAGCAGTTCTTC
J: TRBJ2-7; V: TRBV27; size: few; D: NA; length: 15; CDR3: CASSLSRSSSYEQYF; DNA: TGTGCCAGCAGTTTAAGCCGGAGTTCCTCCTACGAGCAGTACTTC
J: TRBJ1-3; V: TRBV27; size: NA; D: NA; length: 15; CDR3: CASSLSGGLGNTIYF; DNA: TGTGCCAGCAGTTTGTCGGGGGGGTTAGGAAACACCATATATTTT
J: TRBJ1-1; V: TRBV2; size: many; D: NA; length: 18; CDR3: CASSEATFPGWLDTEAFF; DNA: TGTGCCAGCAGTGAAGCGACGTTCCCAGGCTGGTTGGACACTGAAGCTTTCTTT
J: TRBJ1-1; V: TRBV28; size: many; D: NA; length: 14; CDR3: CASSVPGRHTEAFF; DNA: TGTGCCAGCAGTGTACCGGGACGGCACACTGAAGCTTTCTTT
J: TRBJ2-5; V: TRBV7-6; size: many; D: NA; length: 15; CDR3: CASSQSWTALETQYF; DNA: TGTGCCAGCAGCCAATCTTGGACAGCACTAGAGACCCAGTACTTC
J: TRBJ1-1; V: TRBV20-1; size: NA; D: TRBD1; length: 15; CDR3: CSANRKGQTNTEAFF; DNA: TGCAGTGCTAACAGAAAGGGACAGACTAACACTGAAGCTTTCTTT
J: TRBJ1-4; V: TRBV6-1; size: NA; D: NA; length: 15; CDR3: CASSPFPGAHEKLFF; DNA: TGTGCCAGCAGTCCCTTCCCAGGGGCGCATGAAAAACTGTTTTTT
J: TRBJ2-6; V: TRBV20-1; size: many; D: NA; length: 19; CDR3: CSARDCWTPSLSGANVLTF; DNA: TGCAGTGCTAGAGATTGCTGGACCCCAAGTCTCTCTGGGGCCAACGTCCTGACTTTC
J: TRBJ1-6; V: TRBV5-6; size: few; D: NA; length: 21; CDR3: CASSLGATVGRGIPYNSPLHF; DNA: TGTGCCAGCAGCTTGGGAGCGACTGTTGGCAGGGGAATCCCCTATAATTCACCCCTCCACTTT
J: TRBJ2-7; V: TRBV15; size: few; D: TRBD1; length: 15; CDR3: CATSRDRGQGAEQYF; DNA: TGTGCCACCAGCAGAGATAGAGGACAGGGGGCCGAGCAGTACTTC
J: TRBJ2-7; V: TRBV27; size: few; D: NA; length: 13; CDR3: CASSYQLSYEQYF; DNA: TGTGCCAGCAGTTATCAATTGTCCTACGAGCAGTACTTC
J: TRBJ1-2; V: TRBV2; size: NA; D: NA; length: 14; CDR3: CASSDRLANYGYTF; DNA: TGTGCCAGCAGTGACAGGTTAGCTAACTATGGCTACACCTTC
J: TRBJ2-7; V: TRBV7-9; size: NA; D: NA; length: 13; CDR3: CATRGAISSEQYF; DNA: TGTGCCACCCGGGGCGCAATTTCGAGCGAGCAGTACTTC
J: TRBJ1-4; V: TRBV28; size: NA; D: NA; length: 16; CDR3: CASSSPNGGQNEKLFF; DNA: TGTGCCAGCAGTTCCCCCAACGGAGGACAAAATGAAAAACTGTTTTTT
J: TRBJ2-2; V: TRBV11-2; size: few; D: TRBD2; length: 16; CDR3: CASSLGAGGSTGELFF; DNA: TGTGCCAGCAGCTTAGGGGCGGGGGGGAGCACCGGGGAGCTGTTTTTT
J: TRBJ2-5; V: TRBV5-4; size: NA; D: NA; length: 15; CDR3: CASSTRGGPQETQYF; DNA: TGTGCCAGCAGCACCCGGGGCGGGCCACAAGAGACCCAGTACTTC
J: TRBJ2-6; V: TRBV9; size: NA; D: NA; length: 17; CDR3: CASSATGPPSGANVLTF; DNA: TGTGCCAGCAGCGCCACAGGGCCCCCCTCTGGGGCCAACGTCCTGACTTTC
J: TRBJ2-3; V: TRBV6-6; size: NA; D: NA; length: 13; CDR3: CASSYNTGVAQYF; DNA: TGTGCCAGCAGCTACAACACGGGGGTAGCGCAGTATTTT
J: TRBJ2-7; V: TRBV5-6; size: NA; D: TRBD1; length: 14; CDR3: CASSPLGQTYEQYF; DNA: TGTGCCAGCAGCCCTTTGGGACAGACCTACGAGCAGTACTTC
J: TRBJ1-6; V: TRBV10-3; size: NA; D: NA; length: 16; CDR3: CAISDRGRSYNSPLHF; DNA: TGTGCCATCAGTGATCGGGGGAGATCCTATAATTCACCCCTCCACTTT
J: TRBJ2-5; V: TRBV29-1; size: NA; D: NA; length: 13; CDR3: CSVEVSTQETQYF; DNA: TGCAGCGTTGAGGTGTCAACTCAAGAGACCCAGTACTTC
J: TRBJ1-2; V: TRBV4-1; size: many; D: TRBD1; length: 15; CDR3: CASSQETGTNYGYTF; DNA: TGCGCCAGCAGCCAAGAGACAGGGACCAACTATGGCTACACCTTC
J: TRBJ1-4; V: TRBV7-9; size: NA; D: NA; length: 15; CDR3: CASTYPTPTNEKLFF; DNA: TGTGCCAGCACCTATCCAACGCCAACTAATGAAAAACTGTTTTTT
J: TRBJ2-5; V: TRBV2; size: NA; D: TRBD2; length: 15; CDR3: CASRPAGGPQETQYF; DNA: TGTGCCAGCCGACCAGCGGGGGGCCCCCAAGAGACCCAGTACTTC
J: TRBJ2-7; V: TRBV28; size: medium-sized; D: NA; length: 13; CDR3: CASSFVTGDKQYF; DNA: TGTGCCAGCAGTTTCGTAACAGGTGATAAGCAGTACTTC
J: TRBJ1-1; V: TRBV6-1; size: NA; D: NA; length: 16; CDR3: CASSEATHAINTEAFF; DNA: TGTGCCAGCAGTGAAGCCACCCACGCCATAAACACTGAAGCTTTCTTT
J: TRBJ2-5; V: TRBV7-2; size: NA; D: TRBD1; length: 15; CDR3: CASSSRDRGRETQYF; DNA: TGTGCCAGCAGCAGCCGGGACAGGGGCCGAGAGACCCAGTACTTC
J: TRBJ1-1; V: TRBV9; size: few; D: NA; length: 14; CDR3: CASRSGGGGTEAFF; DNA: TGTGCCAGCCGCTCGGGGGGCGGGGGCACTGAAGCTTTCTTT
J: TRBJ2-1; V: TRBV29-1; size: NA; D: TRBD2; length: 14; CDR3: CSARLAGGYNEQFF; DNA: TGCAGCGCCCGACTAGCGGGGGGATACAATGAGCAGTTCTTC
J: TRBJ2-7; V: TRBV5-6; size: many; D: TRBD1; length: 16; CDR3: CASSLEQGALAYEQYF; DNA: TGTGCCAGCAGCTTGGAGCAGGGGGCCCTGGCCTACGAGCAGTACTTC
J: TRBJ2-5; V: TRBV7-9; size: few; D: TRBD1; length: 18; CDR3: CASSPPPGQGATGETQYF; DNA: TGTGCCAGCAGCCCCCCCCCGGGACAGGGGGCAACAGGGGAGACCCAGTACTTC
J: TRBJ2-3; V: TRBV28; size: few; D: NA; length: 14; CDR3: CASSPDRGTDTQYF; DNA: TGTGCCAGCAGTCCGGACAGAGGCACAGATACGCAGTATTTT
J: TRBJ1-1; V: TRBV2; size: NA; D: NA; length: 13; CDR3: CASSNTGDTEAFF; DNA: TGTGCCAGCTCTAACACGGGAGACACTGAAGCTTTCTTT
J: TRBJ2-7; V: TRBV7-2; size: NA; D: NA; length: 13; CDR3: CASSLGAGYEQYF; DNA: TGTGCCAGCAGCCTAGGGGCGGGCTACGAGCAGTACTTC
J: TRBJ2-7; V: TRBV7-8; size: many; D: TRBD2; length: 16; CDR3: CASSLASGVGAYEQYF; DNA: TGTGCCAGCAGCTTAGCTAGCGGGGTCGGAGCGTACGAGCAGTACTTC
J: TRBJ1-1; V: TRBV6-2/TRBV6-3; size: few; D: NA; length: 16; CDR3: CASSYSVDRPNTEAFF; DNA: TGTGCCAGCAGTTACTCGGTCGACAGACCGAACACTGAAGCTTTCTTT
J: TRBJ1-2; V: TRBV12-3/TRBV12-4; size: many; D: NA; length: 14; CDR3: CASRFWDSSGGYTF; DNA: TGTGCCAGCCGTTTTTGGGACTCCTCTGGGGGCTACACCTTC
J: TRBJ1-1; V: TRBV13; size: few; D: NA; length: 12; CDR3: CASSPQDTEAFF; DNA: TGTGCCAGCAGCCCGCAGGACACTGAAGCTTTCTTT
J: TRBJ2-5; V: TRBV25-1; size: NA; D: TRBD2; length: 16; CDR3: CASSENSGGASETQYF; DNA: TGTGCCAGCAGTGAAAACTCGGGGGGGGCATCAGAGACCCAGTACTTC
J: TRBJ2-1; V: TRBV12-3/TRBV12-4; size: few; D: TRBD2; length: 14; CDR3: CASSPSGGGHEQFF; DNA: TGTGCCAGCAGTCCCTCGGGGGGGGGCCATGAGCAGTTCTTC
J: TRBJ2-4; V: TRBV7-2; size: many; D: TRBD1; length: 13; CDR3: CASSQADRGDQYF; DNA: TGTGCCAGCAGCCAAGCCGACAGGGGGGATCAGTACTTC
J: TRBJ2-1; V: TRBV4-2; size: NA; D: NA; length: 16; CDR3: CASSQEAGNYYNEQFF; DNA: TGTGCCAGCAGCCAAGAGGCGGGGAACTACTACAATGAGCAGTTCTTC
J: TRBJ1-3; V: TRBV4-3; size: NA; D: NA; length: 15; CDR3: CASSQDEGSGNTIYF; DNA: TGCGCCAGCAGCCAAGATGAGGGATCTGGAAACACCATATATTTT
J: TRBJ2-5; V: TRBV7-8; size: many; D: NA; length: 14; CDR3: CASSFLGVQETQYF; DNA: TGTGCCAGCAGCTTTTTGGGGGTTCAAGAGACCCAGTACTTC
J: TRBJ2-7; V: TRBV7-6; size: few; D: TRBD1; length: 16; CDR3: CASSLGPPGQLYEQYF; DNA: TGTGCCAGCAGCTTAGGACCCCCGGGACAGCTCTACGAGCAGTACTTC
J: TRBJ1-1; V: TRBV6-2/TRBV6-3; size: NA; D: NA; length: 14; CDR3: CASSQPPSHTEAFF; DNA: TGTGCCAGCAGCCAACCGCCGAGCCACACTGAAGCTTTCTTT
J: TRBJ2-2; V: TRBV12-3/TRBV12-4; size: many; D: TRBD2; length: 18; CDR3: CASSPGTSGGRNTGELFF; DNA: TGTGCCAGCAGTCCCGGGACTAGCGGGGGAAGGAACACCGGGGAGCTGTTTTTT